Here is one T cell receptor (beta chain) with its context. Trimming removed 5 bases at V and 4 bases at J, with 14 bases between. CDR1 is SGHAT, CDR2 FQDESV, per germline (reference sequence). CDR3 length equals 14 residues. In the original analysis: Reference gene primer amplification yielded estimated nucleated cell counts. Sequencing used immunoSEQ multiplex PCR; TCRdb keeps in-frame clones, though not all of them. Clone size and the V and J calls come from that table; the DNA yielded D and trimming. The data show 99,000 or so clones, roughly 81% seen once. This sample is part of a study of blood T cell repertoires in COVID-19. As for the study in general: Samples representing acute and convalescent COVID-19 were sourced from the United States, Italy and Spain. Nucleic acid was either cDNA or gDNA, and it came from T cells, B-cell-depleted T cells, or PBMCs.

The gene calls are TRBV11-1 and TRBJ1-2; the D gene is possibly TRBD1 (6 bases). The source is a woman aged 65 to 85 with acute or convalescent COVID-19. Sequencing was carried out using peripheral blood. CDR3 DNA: TGTGCCAGCAGCCCGTACAGGACAGCCTATGGCTACACCTTC. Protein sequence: CASSPYRTAYGYTF.